The 15 T cell receptor beta chains below were found in one sample sequenced in a study of cytomegalovirus exposure and HLA in healthy donors. Generated by immunoSEQ multiplex PCR, the TCRdb table keeps only in-frame clones and is missing some. This table holds some 69,000 clones, roughly 95% found once. The sequencing input was PBMCs. Every receptor here comes from a woman younger than 35 in good health and CMV-seropositive.

The chain employs TRBV28 and TRBJ2-3, with a tentative D call TRBD2 (5 bases). Looked up from germline, CDR1 is MDHEN and CDR2 is SYDVKM. This CDR3 contains 12 residues. V was shortened by 5 bases and J by 4 bases, with 7 bases between the two germline ends. The CDR3 loop reads CASSPGADTQYF. The DNA for the CDR3 is TGTGCCAGCAGTCCCGGGGCAGATACGCAGTATTTT.

The chain is built from TRBV30 and TRBJ2-7, with no clear D. V gave up 2 bases and J gave up 3 bases, with 5 bases separating them. The CDR3 extends over 11 amino acids. The germline gives CDR1 GTSNPN, CDR2 SVGIG (reference sequence). In nucleotides, the CDR3 is TGTGCCTGGAGTCCCAGCTACGAGCAGTACTTC. This sequence encodes CAWSPSYEQYF.

The rearrangement uses TRBV30 and TRBJ1-1; D possibly corresponds to TRBD1 (6 bases). The CDR3 contains 13 residues. V was cut by 2 bases and J by 11 bases, with 18 bases left in between. The germline CDR1 and CDR2 sequences are GTSNPN and SVGIG (reference sequence). The CDR3 sequence: CAWSPLTAGEAFF. Here the CDR3 DNA reads TGTGCCTGGAGTCCTCTGACGGCAGGGGAGGCTTTCTTT.

The rearrangement links TRBV4-3 to TRBJ2-1; D may be TRBD1 (6 bases). V was shortened by 0 bases and J by 1 base, with 10 bases between the two germline ends. The CDR3 has 16 residues. Germline CDR1 and CDR2: LGHNA and YSLEER. CDR3 coding DNA: TGCGCCAGCAGCCAAGATCCCAGGGGTTCCTACAATGAGCAGTTCTTC. Translated: CASSQDPRGSYNEQFF.

This rearrangement joins TRBV27 to TRBJ2-7, with D perhaps matching TRBD2 (6 bases). CDR1 is MNHEY and CDR2 is SMNVEV in the germline V gene (reference sequence). Trimming took off 6 bases at V and 3 bases at J, with 18 bases between the two ends. This CDR3 has 15 amino acids. CDR3 loop: CASSETGTALYEQYF. CDR3 DNA sequence: TGTGCCAGCAGCGAAACCGGGACTGCCCTCTACGAGCAGTACTTC.

The CDR3 DNA sequence: TGTGCCAGCAGTTTAGGCAGGGCAATTATGAATGAGCAGTTCTTC. It yields the protein CASSLGRAIMNEQFF. This chain connects TRBV6-5 to TRBJ2-1, with D perhaps TRBD1 (5 bases). V lost 4 bases and J 7 bases, leaving 17 bases between the germline ends. Per germline, CDR1 MNHEY and CDR2 SVGAGI. The CDR3 is made up of 15 amino acids.

Points on this clone: At one end the junction does not follow the germline gene, possibly because of a read error. The chain joins TRBV7-7 to TRBJ2-2; D is undetermined. The CDR3 is made up of 14 amino acids. Germline V gene data show CDR1 as SSHAT and CDR2 as FNYEAQ (reference sequence). CDR3 protein: CASSPTWVGGELFF. For the CDR3, the DNA is TGTGCTAGCAGCCCGACTTGGGTCGGCGGGGAGCTGTTTTTT.

The chain's CDR3 is CASSGGSDSYNEQFF. The DNA of the CDR3 is TGTGCCAGCAGTGGAGGCAGTGACTCCTACAATGAGCAGTTCTTC. The chain joins TRBV6-1 to TRBJ2-1; D not certain. Trimming removed 4 bases at V and 0 bases at J, with 10 bases between. Germline CDR1 and CDR2: MNHNS and SASEGT. The CDR3 extends over 15 amino acids.

This sequence joins TRBV28 and TRBJ1-2, with 7 bases lining up with TRBD1. Germline loops: CDR1 MDHEN, CDR2 SYDVKM. The CDR3 is 13 residues long. Losses at the gene ends were 8 bases for V and 8 bases for J; bases not matched to a gene: 11. CDR3 DNA sequence: TGTGCCAGCTCCCTACCGACAGGGCGCGGCTACACCTTC. Translated, it gives CASSLPTGRGYTF.

The chain has TRBV2 and TRBJ2-1, with TRBD1 matching 7 bases. Germline V gives CDR1 SNHLY, CDR2 FYNNEI. The V segment lost 7 bases and the J segment 3 bases; nucleotides outside the gene matches: 6. The CDR3 is 14 residues long. In DNA form, the CDR3 reads TGTGCCAGCAATTACAGGGGCCACTACAATGAGCAGTTCTTC. It yields the protein CASNYRGHYNEQFF.

This chain joins TRBV4-2 and TRBJ2-1; 8 bases line up with TRBD2. V dropped 4 bases and J dropped 7; count of bases not matched to a gene: 12. Germline V CDR1 and CDR2: LGHNA, YNFKEQ. There are 16 residues in the CDR3. The CDR3 loop is CASSPFPSGGKNEQFF. The CDR3 DNA is TGTGCCAGCAGCCCATTTCCGTCGGGAGGGAAAAATGAGCAGTTCTTC.

The V and J genes are TRBV11-3 and TRBJ2-1, with 14 bases fitting TRBD2. The CDR3 spans 15 residues. CDR1 is SGHNT, CDR2 YENEEA, per germline. Trimming took 4 bases from V and 8 from J; bases not matched to a gene: 4. The CDR3 spells CASSYGLAGGHEQFF. Written as DNA, the CDR3 is TGTGCCAGCAGCTACGGACTAGCGGGAGGACATGAGCAGTTCTTC.

V is TRBV4-1 and J is TRBJ2-7; the D is unclear. The CDR3 is 15 amino acids. With 6 bases removed from V and 4 bases from J, the gap between germline ends came to 19 bases. Germline-derived CDR1 and CDR2 are MGHRA and YSYEKL. In nucleotides, the CDR3 is TGCGCCAGCAGTCGACGGGTCTCAGAGGCTTACGAGCAGTACTTC. Protein product: CASSRRVSEAYEQYF.

CDR3 residues: CASKGQAQETQYF. For the CDR3, the DNA is TGTGCCAGCAAAGGACAGGCTCAAGAGACCCAGTACTTC. The V and J genes are TRBV6-6 and TRBJ2-5, with 7 bases fitting TRBD1. The V and J ends lost 7 bases and 2 bases, in that order; junction bases with no gene match: 4. Germline CDR1 is MNHNY and CDR2 is SVGAGI (reference sequence). The CDR3 extends over 13 amino acids.

The chain couples TRBV9 to TRBJ2-3, with D tentatively TRBD2 (6 bases). This CDR3 has 13 amino acids. CDR1 SGDLS and CDR2 YYNGEE come from the germline V gene. Trimming removed 0 bases at V and 6 bases at J, with 8 bases between. The CDR3 here is CASSVAGVDTQYF. The CDR3 nucleotides read TGTGCCAGCAGCGTAGCGGGAGTGGATACGCAGTATTTT.